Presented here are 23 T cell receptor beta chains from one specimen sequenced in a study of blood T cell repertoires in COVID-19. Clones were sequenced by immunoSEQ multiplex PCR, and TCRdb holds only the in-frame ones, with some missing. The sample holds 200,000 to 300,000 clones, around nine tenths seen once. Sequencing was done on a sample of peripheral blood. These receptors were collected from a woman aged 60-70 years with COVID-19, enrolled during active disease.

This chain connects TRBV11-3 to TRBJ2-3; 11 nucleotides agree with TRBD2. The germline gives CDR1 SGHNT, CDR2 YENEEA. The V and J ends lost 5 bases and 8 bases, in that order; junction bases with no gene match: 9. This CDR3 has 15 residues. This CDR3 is CASSQGTSGGGTQYF. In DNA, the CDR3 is TGTGCCAGCAGCCAAGGGACTAGCGGAGGGGGTACGCAGTATTTT.

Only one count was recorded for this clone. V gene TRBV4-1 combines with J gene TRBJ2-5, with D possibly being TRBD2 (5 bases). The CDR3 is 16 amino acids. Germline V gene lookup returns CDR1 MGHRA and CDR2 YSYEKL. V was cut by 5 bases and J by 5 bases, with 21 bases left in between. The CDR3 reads CASSEPGRRTKETQYF. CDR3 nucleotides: TGCGCCAGCAGCGAACCGGGAAGGCGAACGAAGGAGACCCAGTACTTC.

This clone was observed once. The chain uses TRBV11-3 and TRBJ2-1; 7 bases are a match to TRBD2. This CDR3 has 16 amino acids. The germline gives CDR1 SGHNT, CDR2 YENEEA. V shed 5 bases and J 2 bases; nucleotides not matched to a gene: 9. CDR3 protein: CASSPWGEGTYNEQFF. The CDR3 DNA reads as TGTGCCAGCAGCCCTTGGGGGGAGGGAACCTACAATGAGCAGTTCTTC.

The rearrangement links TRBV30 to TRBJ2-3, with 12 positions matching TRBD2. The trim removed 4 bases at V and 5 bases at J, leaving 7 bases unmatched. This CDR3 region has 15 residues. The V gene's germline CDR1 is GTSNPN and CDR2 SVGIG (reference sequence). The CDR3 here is CAWILAGGPGDTQYF. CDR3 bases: TGTGCCTGGATTCTAGCGGGAGGGCCCGGAGATACGCAGTATTTT.

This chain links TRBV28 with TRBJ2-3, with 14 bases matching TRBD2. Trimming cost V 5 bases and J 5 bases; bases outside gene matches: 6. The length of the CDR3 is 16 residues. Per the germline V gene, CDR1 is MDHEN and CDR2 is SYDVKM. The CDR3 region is CASSTPGLAGVDTQYF. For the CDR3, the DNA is TGTGCCAGCAGTACACCGGGACTAGCGGGGGTAGATACGCAGTATTTT.

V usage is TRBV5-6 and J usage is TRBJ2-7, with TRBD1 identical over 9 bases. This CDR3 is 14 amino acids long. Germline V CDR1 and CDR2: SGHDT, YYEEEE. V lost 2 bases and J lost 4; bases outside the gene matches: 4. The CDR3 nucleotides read TGTGCCAGCAGCTTCGGACAGGGGAAATACGAGCAGTACTTC. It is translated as CASSFGQGKYEQYF. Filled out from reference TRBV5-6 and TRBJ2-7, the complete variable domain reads DAGVTQSPTHLIKTRGQQVTLRCSPKSGHDTVSWYQQALGQGPQFIFQYYEEEERQRGNFPDRFSGHQFPNYSSELNVNALLLGDSALYLCASSFGQGKYEQYFGPGTRLTVT.

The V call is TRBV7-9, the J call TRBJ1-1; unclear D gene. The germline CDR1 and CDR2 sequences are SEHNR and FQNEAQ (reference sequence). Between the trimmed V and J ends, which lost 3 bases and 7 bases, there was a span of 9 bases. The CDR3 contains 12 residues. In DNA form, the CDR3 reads TGTGCCAGCAGCTTGAACGCGGATGAAGCTTTCTTT. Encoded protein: CASSLNADEAFF.

CDR3 sequence: CASSYELPSVGNEQFF. Written as DNA, the CDR3 is TGTGCCAGCAGTTACGAGTTGCCTAGCGTGGGAAATGAGCAGTTCTTC. The chain joins TRBV6-5 to TRBJ2-1, with D possibly being TRBD2 (6 bases). The CDR3 has 16 residues. Germline V lookup: CDR1 MNHEY, CDR2 SVGAGI. The germline V and J ends were trimmed by 2 bases and 7 bases, with 18 bases remaining between them.

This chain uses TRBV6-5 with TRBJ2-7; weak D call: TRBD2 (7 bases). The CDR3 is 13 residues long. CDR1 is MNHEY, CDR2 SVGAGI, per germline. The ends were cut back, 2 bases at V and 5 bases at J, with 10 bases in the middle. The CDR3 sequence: CASSYAGAHEQYF. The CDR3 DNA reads TGTGCCAGCAGTTACGCGGGGGCCCACGAGCAGTACTTC.

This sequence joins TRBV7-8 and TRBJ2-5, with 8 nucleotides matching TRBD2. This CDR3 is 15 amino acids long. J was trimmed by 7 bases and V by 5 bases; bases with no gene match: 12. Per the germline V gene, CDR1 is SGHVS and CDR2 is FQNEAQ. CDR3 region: CASSKEGTRSLTQYF. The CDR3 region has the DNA TGTGCCAGCAGCAAAGAAGGGACTAGGAGTTTGACCCAGTACTTC. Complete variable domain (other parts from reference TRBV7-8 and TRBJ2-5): GAGVSQSPRYKVAKRGQDVALRCDPISGHVSLFWYQQALGQGPEFLTYFQNEAQLDKSGLPSDRFFAERPEGSVSTLKIQRTQQEDSAVYLCASSKEGTRSLTQYFGPGTRLLVL.

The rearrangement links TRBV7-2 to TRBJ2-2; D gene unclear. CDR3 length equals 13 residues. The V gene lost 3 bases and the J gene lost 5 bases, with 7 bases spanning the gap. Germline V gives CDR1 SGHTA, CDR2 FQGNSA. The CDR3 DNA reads TGTGCCAGCAGCTTGAGCCGAACCGGGGAGCTGTTTTTT. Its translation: CASSLSRTGELFF.

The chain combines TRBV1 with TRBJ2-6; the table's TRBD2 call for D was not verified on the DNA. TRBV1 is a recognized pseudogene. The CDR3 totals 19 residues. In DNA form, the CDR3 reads TGCACCAGCAGCCAAGCGTCTAGCGGTGTCCCCTCTGGGGCCAACGTCCTGACTTTC. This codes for CTSSQASSGVPSGANVLTF.

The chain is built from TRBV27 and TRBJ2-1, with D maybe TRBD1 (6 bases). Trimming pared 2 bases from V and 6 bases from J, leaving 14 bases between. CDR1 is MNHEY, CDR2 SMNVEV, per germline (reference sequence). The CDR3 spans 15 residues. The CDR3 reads CASSLNGDKTNEQFF. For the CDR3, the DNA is TGTGCCAGCAGTTTAAACGGGGACAAGACCAATGAGCAGTTCTTC.

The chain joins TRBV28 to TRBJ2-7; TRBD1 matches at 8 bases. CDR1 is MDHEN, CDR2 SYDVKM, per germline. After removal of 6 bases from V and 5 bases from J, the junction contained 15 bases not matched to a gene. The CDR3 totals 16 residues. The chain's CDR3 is CASRPNPGQGGDEQYF. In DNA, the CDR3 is TGTGCCAGCAGACCAAACCCCGGACAGGGAGGAGACGAGCAGTACTTC. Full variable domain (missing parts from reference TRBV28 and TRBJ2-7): DVKVTQSSRYLVKRTGEKVFLECVQDMDHENMFWYRQDPGLGLRLIYFSYDVKMKEKGDIPEGYSVSREKKERFSLILESASTNQTSMYLCASRPNPGQGGDEQYFGPGTRLTVT.

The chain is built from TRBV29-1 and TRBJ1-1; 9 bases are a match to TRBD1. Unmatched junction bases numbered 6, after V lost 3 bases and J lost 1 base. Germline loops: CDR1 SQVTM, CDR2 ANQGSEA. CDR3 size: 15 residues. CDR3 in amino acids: CSVDRGTGSNTEAFF. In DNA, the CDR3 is TGCAGCGTTGATAGGGGGACAGGGTCGAACACTGAAGCTTTCTTT.

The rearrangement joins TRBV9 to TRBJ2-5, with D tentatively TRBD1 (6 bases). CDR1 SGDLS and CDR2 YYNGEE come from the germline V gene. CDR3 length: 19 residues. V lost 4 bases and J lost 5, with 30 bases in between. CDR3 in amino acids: CASSPHAAATQGHMETQYF. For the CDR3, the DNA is TGTGCCAGCAGCCCCCACGCCGCGGCTACCCAGGGACATATGGAGACCCAGTACTTC.

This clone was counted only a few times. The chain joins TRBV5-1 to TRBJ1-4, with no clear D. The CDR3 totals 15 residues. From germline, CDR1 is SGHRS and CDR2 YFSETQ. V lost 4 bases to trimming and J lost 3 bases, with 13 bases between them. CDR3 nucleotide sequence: TGCGCCAGCAGCGTAGGGAGTAGGGCTAATGAAAAACTGTTTTTT. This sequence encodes CASSVGSRANEKLFF.

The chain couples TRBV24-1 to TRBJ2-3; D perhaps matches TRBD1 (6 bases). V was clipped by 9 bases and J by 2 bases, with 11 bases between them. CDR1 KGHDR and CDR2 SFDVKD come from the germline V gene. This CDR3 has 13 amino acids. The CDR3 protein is CATGGQSTDTQYF. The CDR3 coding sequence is TGTGCCACCGGAGGACAGTCCACAGATACGCAGTATTTT.

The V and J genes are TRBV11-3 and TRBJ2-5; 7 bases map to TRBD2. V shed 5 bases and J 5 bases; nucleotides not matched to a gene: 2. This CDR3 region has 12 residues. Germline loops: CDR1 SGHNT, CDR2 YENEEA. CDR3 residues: CASSLRGETQYF. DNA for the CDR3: TGTGCCAGCAGCCTGCGGGGGGAGACCCAGTACTTC.

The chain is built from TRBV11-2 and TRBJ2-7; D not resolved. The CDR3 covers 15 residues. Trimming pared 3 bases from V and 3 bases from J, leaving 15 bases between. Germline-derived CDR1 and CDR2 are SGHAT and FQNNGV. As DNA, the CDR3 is TGTGCCAGCAGCTTTAATGGTCACGAGGTCTACGAGCAGTACTTC. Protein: CASSFNGHEVYEQYF.

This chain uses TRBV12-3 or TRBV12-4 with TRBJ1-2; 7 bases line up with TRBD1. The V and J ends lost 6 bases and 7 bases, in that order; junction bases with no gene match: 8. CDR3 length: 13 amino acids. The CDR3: CASRPGQPSGYTF. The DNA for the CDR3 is TGTGCCAGCAGGCCGGGACAGCCTTCTGGCTACACCTTC.

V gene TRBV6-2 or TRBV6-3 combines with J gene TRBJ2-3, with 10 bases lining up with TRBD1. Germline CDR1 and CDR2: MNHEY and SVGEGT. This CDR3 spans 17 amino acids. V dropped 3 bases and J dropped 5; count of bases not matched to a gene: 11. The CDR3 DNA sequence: TGTGCCAGCAGTTATGACGGGACAGGGGCTGGAATAGATACGCAGTATTTT. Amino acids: CASSYDGTGAGIDTQYF.

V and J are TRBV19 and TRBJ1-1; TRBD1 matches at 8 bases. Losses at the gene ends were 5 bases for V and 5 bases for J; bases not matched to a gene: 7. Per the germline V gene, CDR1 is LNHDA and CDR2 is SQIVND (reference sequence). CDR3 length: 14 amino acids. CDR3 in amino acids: CASSGQGSGTEAFF. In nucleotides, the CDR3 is TGTGCCAGTAGTGGACAGGGCTCGGGGACTGAAGCTTTCTTT.